What follows describes a single T cell receptor (beta chain). The antigen is unknown. RNA transcripts gave rise to amplified TCR beta CDR3 regions. With the HTBI primer set, the TCR CDR3 went through a first round of RT-PCR. A single record per CDR3 protein comes from TCRdb applying MiXCR to the multiplex PCR reads. The sample consists of about 550,000 distinct CDR3 sequences, under 25% of them appearing once. The sample originates from a study of T cells in Graves' hyperthyroidism and ophthalmopathy. Study-wide points: It was a median around 6 months before onset that the model predicted ophthalmopathy.

No progression to ophthalmopathy during 18 months of follow-up defined stable disease. CDR1 is SGHRS, CDR2 YFSETQ, per germline. The CDR3 has 13 residues. Trimming removed 0 bases at V and 6 bases at J, with 10 bases between. The chain is built from TRBV5-1 and TRBJ2-7, with unresolved D. This sequence originates from a man aged 18 to 30 with Graves' hyperthyroidism. Sequenced sample: blood. The CDR3 is CASSLAEASEQYF. DNA for the CDR3: TGCGCCAGCAGCTTGGCGGAAGCCAGCGAGCAGTACTTC.